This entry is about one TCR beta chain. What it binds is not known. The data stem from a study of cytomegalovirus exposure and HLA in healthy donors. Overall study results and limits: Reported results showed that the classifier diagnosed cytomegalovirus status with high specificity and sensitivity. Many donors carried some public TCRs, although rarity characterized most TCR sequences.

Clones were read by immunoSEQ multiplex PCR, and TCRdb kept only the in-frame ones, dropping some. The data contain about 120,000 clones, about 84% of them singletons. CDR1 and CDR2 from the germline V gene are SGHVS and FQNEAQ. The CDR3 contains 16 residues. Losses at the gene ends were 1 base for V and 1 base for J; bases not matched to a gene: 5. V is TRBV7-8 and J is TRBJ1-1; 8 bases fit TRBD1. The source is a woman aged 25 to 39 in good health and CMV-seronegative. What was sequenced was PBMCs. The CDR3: CASSLGYDRGNTEAFF. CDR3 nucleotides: TGTGCCAGCAGCTTAGGGTACGACAGGGGGAACACTGAAGCTTTCTTT.